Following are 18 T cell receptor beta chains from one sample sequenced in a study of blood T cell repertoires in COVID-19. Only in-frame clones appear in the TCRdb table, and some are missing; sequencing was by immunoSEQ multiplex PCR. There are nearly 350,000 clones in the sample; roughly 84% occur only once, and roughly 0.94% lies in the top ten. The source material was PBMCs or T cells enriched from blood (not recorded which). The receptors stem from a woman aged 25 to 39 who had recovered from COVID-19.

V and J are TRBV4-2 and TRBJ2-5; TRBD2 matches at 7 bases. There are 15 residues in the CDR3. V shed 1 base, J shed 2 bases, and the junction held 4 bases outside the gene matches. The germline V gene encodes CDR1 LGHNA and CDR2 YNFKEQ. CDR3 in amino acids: CASSQGSGAQETQYF. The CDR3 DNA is TGTGCCAGCAGCCAAGGGAGCGGGGCACAAGAGACCCAGTACTTC.

The chain's CDR3 is CASSLAPGTTDNEQFF. CDR3 DNA: TGCGCCAGCAGCTTGGCCCCCGGGACTACCGACAATGAGCAGTTCTTC. This sequence joins TRBV5-1 and TRBJ2-1; 7 bases match TRBD2. Germline V gives CDR1 SGHRS, CDR2 YFSETQ. This CDR3 has 16 amino acids. With V trimmed by 0 bases and J by 5 bases, 8 bases remained unmatched.

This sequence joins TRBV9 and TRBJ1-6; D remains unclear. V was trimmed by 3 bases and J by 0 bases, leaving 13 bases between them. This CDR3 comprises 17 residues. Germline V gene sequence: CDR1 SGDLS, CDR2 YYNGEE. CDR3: CASSAPSGGSYNSPLHF. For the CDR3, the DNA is TGTGCCAGCAGCGCTCCCAGTGGTGGCTCCTATAATTCACCCCTCCACTTT.

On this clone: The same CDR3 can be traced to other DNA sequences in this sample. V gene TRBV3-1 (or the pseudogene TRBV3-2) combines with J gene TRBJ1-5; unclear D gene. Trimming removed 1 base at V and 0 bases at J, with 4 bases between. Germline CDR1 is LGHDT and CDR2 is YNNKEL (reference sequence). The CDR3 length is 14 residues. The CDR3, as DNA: TGTGCCAGCAGCCAAGCAGATAGCAATCAGCCCCAGCATTTT. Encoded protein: CASSQADSNQPQHF.

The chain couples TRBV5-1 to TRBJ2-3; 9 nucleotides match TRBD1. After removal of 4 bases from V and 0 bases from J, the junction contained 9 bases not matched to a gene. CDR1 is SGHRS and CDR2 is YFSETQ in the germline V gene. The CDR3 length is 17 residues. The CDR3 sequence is CASSTARGTGSTDTQYF. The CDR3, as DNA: TGCGCCAGCAGCACCGCCAGGGGGACAGGGAGCACAGATACGCAGTATTTT.

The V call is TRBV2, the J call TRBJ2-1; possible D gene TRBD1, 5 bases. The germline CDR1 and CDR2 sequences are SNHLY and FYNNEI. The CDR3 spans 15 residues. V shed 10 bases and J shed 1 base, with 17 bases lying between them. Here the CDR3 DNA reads TGTGCCACAAGACTGGGGCAGTTTTCCTACAATGAGCAGTTCTTC. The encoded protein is CATRLGQFSYNEQFF.

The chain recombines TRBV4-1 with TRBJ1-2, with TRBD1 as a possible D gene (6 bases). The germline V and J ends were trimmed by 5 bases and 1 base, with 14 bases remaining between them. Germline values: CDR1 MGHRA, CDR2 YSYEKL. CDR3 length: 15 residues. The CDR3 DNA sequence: TGCGCCAGCAGCTCACGACAGGATCTTAACTATGGCTACACCTTC. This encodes CASSSRQDLNYGYTF.

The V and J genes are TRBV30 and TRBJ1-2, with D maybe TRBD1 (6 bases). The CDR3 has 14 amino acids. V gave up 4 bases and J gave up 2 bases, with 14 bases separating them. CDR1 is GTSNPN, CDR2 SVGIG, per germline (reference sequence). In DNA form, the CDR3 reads TGTGCCTGGACACCTGGGGGCCCCAACTATGGCTACACCTTC. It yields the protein CAWTPGGPNYGYTF.

Written as DNA, the CDR3 is TGCAGCGTTAACCCGAGGCGGAGAGATACGCAGTATTTT. Residues: CSVNPRRRDTQYF. The rearrangement uses TRBV29-1 and TRBJ2-3; D ambiguous. The CDR3 totals 13 residues. CDR1 and CDR2 (germline): SQVTM, ANQGSEA. The germline V and J ends were trimmed by 5 bases and 5 bases, with 14 bases remaining between them.

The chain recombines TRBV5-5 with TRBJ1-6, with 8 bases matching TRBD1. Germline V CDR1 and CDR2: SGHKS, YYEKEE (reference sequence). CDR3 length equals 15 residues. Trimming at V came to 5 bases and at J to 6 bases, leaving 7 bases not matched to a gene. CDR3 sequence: CASSPEGQVNSPLHF. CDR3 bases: TGTGCCAGCAGTCCGGAGGGACAGGTTAATTCACCCCTCCACTTT.

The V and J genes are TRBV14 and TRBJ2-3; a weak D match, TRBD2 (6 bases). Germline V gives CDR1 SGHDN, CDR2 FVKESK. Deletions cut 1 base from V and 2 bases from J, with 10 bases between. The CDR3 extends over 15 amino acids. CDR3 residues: CASSQGTIATDTQYF. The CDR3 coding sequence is TGTGCCAGCAGCCAAGGGACTATCGCCACAGATACGCAGTATTTT. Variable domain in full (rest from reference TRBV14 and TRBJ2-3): EAGVTQFPSHSVIEKGQTVTLRCDPISGHDNLYWYRRVMGKEIKFLLHFVKESKQDESGMPNNRFLAERTGGTYSTLKVQPAELEDSGVYFCASSQGTIATDTQYFGPGTRLTVL.

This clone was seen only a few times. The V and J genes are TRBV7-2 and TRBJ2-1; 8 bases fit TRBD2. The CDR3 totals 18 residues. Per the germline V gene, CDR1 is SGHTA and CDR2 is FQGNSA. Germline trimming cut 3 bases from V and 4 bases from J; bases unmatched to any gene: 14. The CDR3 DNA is TGTGCCAGCAGCTTTCCAGCGGGGGCCGACCTAACATACAATGAGCAGTTCTTC. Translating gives CASSFPAGADLTYNEQFF.

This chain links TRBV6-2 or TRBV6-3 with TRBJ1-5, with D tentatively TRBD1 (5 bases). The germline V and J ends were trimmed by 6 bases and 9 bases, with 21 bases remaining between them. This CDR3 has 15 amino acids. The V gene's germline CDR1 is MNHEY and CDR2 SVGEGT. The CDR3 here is CASSPLGRDRAPQHF. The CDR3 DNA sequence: TGTGCCAGCAGCCCTCTCGGCAGGGATAGGGCGCCCCAGCATTTT.

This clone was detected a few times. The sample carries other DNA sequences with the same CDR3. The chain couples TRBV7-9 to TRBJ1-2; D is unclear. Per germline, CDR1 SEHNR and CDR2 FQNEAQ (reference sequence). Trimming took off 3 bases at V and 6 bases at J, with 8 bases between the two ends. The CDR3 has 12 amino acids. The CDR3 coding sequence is TGTGCCAGCAGCTTGAGCCAGGATGGCTACACCTTC. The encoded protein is CASSLSQDGYTF.

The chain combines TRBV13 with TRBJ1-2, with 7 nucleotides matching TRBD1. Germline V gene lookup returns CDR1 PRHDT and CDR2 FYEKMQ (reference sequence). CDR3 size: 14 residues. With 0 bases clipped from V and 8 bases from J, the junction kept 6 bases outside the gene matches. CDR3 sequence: CASSLGQGRGGYTF. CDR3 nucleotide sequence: TGTGCCAGCAGCTTAGGACAGGGGAGAGGAGGCTACACCTTC.

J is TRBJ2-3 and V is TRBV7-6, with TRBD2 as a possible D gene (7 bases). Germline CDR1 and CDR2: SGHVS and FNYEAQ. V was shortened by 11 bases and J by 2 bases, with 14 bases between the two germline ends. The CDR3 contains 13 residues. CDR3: CAVRGGPTDTQYF. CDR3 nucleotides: TGTGCCGTTAGGGGGGGACCCACAGATACGCAGTATTTT. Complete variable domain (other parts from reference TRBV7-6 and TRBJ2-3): GAGVSQSPRYKVTKRGQDVALRCDPISGHVSLYWYRQALGQGPEFLTYFNYEAQQDKSGLPNDRFSAERPEGSISTLTIQRTEQRDSAMYRCAVRGGPTDTQYFGPGTRLTVL.

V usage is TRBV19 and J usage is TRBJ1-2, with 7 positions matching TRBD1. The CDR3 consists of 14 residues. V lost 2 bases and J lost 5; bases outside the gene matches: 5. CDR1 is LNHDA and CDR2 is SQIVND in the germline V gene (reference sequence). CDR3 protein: CASSIQGGRYGYTF. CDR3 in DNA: TGTGCCAGTAGTATACAGGGGGGAAGGTATGGCTACACCTTC.

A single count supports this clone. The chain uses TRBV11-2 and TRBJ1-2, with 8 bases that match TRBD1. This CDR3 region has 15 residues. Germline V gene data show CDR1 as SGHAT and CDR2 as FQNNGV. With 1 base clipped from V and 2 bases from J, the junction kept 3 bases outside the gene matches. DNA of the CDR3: TGTGCCAGCAGCTTAGTACGGACAGGGAACTATGGCTACACCTTC. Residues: CASSLVRTGNYGYTF.